This TCR beta chain was captured by sequencing in a study of T cells in Graves' hyperthyroidism and ophthalmopathy. Study-wide results and caveats: It was a median about 6.5 months before onset that the model predicted ophthalmopathy. Ophthalmopathy and stable hyperthyroidism were told apart by a 13 V-J model.

Progressors' blood was drawn at hyperthyroidism diagnosis, before ophthalmopathy symptoms. With 5 bases removed from V and 4 bases from J, the gap between germline ends came to 14 bases. Germline CDR1 and CDR2: KGHSH and LQKENI. The CDR3 extends over 14 amino acids. This clonotype was counted a single time. Its antigen is unidentified. RNA transcripts gave rise to amplified TCR beta CDR3 regions. The study used the HTBI primer set for a first-round RT-PCR of the TCR CDR3. TCRdb passed the multiplex PCR reads through MiXCR, listing each CDR3 protein once. Found here are 250,000 to 300,000 distinct CDR3 sequences, over 12% of them singletons; the top ten hold 30%.

Sequencing was performed on blood. The TCR was taken from a woman in her 50s with Graves' hyperthyroidism that later progressed to Graves' ophthalmopathy. This rearrangement joins TRBV18 to TRBJ2-5; either TRBD1 or TRBD2 may fit D (5 bases each). For the CDR3, the DNA is TGTGCCAGCTCATCACAGGACTGGCTAGAGACCCAGTACTTC. Its protein product is CASSSQDWLETQYF.